The clone carrying this TCR beta chain was detected only once. This entry comes from a study of control samples from healthy donors and cancer patients. The length of the CDR3 is 14 residues. Germline V gene sequence: CDR1 SGDLS, CDR2 YYNGEE. Trimming pared 3 bases from V and 1 base from J, leaving 7 bases between. Here immunoSEQ multiplex PCR was the method, and the copy in TCRdb shows in-frame clones only, minus some. This table has 74,000 or so clones, around 89% appearing once. The receptor comes from a man aged 45-60 years in good health. Sequencing was carried out using blood. This sequence joins TRBV9 and TRBJ2-2; D gene ambiguous. The CDR3 protein is CASSGNLNTGELFF. In DNA, the CDR3 is TGTGCCAGCAGCGGAAATTTGAACACCGGGGAGCTGTTTTTT. Full variable domain (missing parts from reference TRBV9 and TRBJ2-2): DSGVTQTPKHLITATGQRVTLRCSPRSGDLSVYWYQQSLDQGLQFLIQYYNGEERAKGNILERFSAQQFPDLHSELNLSSLELGDSALYFCASSGNLNTGELFFGEGSRLTVL.